Sequencing of this TCR beta chain was carried out in a study of regulatory T cells in long-lasting Graves disease. Assembly of TCR beta libraries relied on iRepertoire HTBI primers together with Arm-PCR of CDR3 regions. TCRdb recomputed calls from the multiplex PCR reads with MiXCR, one row per CDR3 protein. The sample carries a few hundred thousand distinct CDR3 sequences, approximately 16% recorded once. This clonotype has more than one count but fewer than ten. Time point given: newly diagnosed GD, antithyroid drugs for less than 3 months. There was RNA extracted from PBMCs, and the TCR library was made from it. These records were also assigned to another study, of T cells in Graves' hyperthyroidism and ophthalmopathy. That report notes: Median prediction lead before ophthalmopathy onset was 6.5 months with the model.

This TCR derives from a woman aged 18-35 years with Graves disease. The sample consisted of peripheral blood mononuclear cells (PBMCs), taken at new diagnosis, from a patient treated with antithyroid drugs.

The CDR3: CASTPGQGAREQYF. DNA for the CDR3: TGTGCCAGCACCCCGGGACAGGGGGCGCGCGAGCAGTACTTC. The chain uses TRBV6-1 and TRBJ2-7, with 12 bases that match TRBD1. Looked up from germline, CDR1 is MNHNS and CDR2 is SASEGT. The CDR3 has 14 amino acids. Trimming cost V 7 bases and J 6 bases; bases outside gene matches: 7.